The next 4 T cell receptor beta chains were all read from a single sample in a study of blood T cell repertoires in COVID-19. Only in-frame clones appear in the TCRdb table, and some are missing; sequencing was by immunoSEQ multiplex PCR. The repertoire consists of roughly 380,000 clones, with around 90% occurring once and the leading ten covering just under 4%. The specimen sequenced was peripheral blood. The receptor set was obtained from a woman aged 60-75 years with COVID-19, enrolled during active disease.

The chain couples TRBV15 to TRBJ2-7; D is perhaps TRBD1 (6 bases). CDR3 length: 18 amino acids. Germline lookup yields CDR1 LNHNV and CDR2 YYDKDF (reference sequence). V was clipped by 0 bases and J by 5 bases, with 23 bases between them. In nucleotides, the CDR3 is TGTGCCACCAGCAGAGAAGGTATGGCCCCCCAAGAGGGGGACGAGCAGTACTTC. Translation: CATSREGMAPQEGDEQYF.

The chain is built from TRBV11-3 and TRBJ2-1; 7 bases are a match to TRBD2. The CDR3 runs 14 residues. The V and J ends lost 4 bases and 0 bases, in that order; junction bases with no gene match: 0. Per the germline V gene, CDR1 is SGHNT and CDR2 is YENEEA. The chain's CDR3 is CASSSGGSYNEQFF. CDR3 coding DNA: TGTGCCAGCAGCTCGGGGGGCTCCTACAATGAGCAGTTCTTC.

The chain joins TRBV7-2 to TRBJ2-1; D might be TRBD2 (7 bases). The CDR3 runs 16 residues. Germline values: CDR1 SGHTA, CDR2 FQGNSA. Trimming cost V 4 bases and J 4 bases, with 17 bases left between them. CDR3 sequence: CASSSRRRGPYNEQFF. The CDR3, as DNA: TGTGCCAGCAGCTCCCGGAGGCGGGGGCCTTACAATGAGCAGTTCTTC. Looking up the rest from reference TRBV7-2 and TRBJ2-1 gives the full variable domain: GAGVSQSPSNKVTEKGKDVELRCDPISGHTALYWYRQSLGQGLEFLIYFQGNSAPDKSGLPSDRFSAERTGGSVSTLTIQRTQQEDSAVYLCASSSRRRGPYNEQFFGPGTRLTVL.

This chain uses TRBV18 with TRBJ1-1, with D maybe TRBD1 (6 bases). The germline V gene encodes CDR1 KGHSH and CDR2 LQKENI. The CDR3 loop spans 12 amino acids. In nucleotides, the CDR3 is TGTGCTTCGGACAGCCCGAACACTGAAGCTTTCTTT. As protein: CASDSPNTEAFF.